The text below deals with one T cell receptor beta chain. What it binds is unknown. Produced via immunoSEQ multiplex PCR; TCRdb's table is partial and in-frame only. Of under 300,000 clones in the sample, approximately 86% were seen once. This CDR3 spans 13 amino acids. Trimming removed 6 bases at V and 2 bases at J, with 10 bases between. The germline CDR1 and CDR2 sequences are SGHNT and YENEEA. The data belong to a study of cytomegalovirus exposure and HLA in healthy donors. Whole-study context: The same platform was used for the roughly 120 validation repertoires and the approximately 670 first-cohort repertoires, a later analysis reported. Overall study findings and caveats: Among TCR beta chains, those listed as cytomegalovirus-associated numbered some 160. Reports showed the classifier diagnosing cytomegalovirus status with high specificity and sensitivity.

This sequence was found in a woman in her thirties in good health and CMV-seropositive. Material for sequencing was PBMCs. This chain joins TRBV11-3 and TRBJ1-2; D is unresolved. CDR3 amino acids: CASSPGSNYGYTF. In nucleotides, the CDR3 is TGTGCCAGCAGTCCCGGGTCGAACTATGGCTACACCTTC.